This T cell receptor (beta chain) was profiled in a study of OX40 agonist ivuxolimab in advanced cancers. Per the germline V gene, CDR1 is SGHVS and CDR2 is FQNEAQ. The CDR3 has 15 amino acids. Trimming left V 2 bases short and J 3 bases short, with 12 bases between. Measured with immunoSEQ multiplex PCR; TCRdb has only the in-frame clones, and not every one. This sample carries over 20,000 clones, roughly 83% of them seen once, and the ten largest clones take around 33%. The receptor's source is an adult with an advanced solid tumor such as melanoma, head and neck, liver or kidney cancer. This specimen was CD4+ or CD8+ T cells sorted from blood, taken in a trial of the OX40 agonist ivuxolimab. V usage is TRBV7-8 and J usage is TRBJ2-3, with D perhaps TRBD1 (6 bases). CDR3 nucleotide sequence: TGTGCCAGCAGCTTATTAGGGGGAGTTACAGATACGCAGTATTTT. This encodes CASSLLGGVTDTQYF.